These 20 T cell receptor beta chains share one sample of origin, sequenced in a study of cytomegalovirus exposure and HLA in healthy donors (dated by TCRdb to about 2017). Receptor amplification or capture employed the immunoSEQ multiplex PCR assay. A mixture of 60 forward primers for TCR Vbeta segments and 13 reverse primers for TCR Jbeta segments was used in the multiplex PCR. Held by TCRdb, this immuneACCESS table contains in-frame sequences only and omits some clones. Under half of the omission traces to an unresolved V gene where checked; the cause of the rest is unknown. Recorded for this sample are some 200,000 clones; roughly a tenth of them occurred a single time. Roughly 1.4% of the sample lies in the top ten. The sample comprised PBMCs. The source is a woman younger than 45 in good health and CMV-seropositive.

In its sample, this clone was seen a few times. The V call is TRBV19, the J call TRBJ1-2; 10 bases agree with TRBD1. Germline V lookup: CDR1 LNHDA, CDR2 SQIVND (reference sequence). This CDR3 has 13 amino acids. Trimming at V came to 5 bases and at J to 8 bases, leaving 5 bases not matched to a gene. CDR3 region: CASSVPGQGGYTF. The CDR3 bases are TGTGCCAGTAGTGTTCCGGGACAGGGGGGCTACACCTTC. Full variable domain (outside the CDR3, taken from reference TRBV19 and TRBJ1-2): DGGITQSPKYLFRKEGQNVTLSCEQNLNHDAMYWYRQDPGQGLRLIYYSQIVNDFQKGDIAEGYSVSREKKESFPLTVTSAQKNPTAFYLCASSVPGQGGYTFGSGTRLTVV.

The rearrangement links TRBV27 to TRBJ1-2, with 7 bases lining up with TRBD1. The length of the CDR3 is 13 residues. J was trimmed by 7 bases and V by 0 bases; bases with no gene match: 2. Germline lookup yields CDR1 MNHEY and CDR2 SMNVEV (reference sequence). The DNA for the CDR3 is TGTGCCAGCAGTTTATCAGGGGGCATTGGCTACACCTTC. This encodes CASSLSGGIGYTF.

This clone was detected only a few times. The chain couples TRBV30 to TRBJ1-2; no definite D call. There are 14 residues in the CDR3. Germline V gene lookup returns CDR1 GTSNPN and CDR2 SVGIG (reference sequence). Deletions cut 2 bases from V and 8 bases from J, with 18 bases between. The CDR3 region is CAWSRNSRPRGYTF. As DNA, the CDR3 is TGTGCCTGGAGTAGGAACAGCAGGCCCAGAGGCTACACCTTC.

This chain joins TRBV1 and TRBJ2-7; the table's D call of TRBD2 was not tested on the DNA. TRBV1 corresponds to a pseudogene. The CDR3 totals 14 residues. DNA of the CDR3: TGCACCAGCAAGGGGGGGCTCCGACACTACGAGCAGTACTTC. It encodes CTSKGGLRHYEQYF.

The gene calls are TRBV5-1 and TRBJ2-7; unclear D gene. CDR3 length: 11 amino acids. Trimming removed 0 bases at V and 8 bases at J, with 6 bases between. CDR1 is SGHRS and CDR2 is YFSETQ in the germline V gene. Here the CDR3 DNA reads TGCGCCAGCAGCTTGGGCGTTAAGCAGTACTTC. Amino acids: CASSLGVKQYF. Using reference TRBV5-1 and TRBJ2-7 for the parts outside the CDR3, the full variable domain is KAGVTQTPRYLIKTRGQQVTLSCSPISGHRSVSWYQQTPGQGLQFLFEYFSETQRNKGNFPGRFSGRQFSNSRSEMNVSTLELGDSALYLCASSLGVKQYFGPGTRLTVT.

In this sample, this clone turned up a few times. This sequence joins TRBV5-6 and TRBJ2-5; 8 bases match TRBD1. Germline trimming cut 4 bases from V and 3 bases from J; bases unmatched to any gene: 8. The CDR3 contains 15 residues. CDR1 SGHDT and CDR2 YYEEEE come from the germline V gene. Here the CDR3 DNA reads TGTGCCAGCAGCGCACCGACAGGGGAAGAAGAGACCCAGTACTTC. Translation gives CASSAPTGEEETQYF. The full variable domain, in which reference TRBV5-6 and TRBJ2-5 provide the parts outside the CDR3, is DAGVTQSPTHLIKTRGQQVTLRCSPKSGHDTVSWYQQALGQGPQFIFQYYEEEERQRGNFPDRFSGHQFPNYSSELNVNALLLGDSALYLCASSAPTGEEETQYFGPGTRLLVL.

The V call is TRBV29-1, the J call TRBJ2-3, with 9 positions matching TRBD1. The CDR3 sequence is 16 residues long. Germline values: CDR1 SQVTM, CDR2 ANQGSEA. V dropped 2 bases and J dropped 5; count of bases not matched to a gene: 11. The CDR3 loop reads CSVEKQAGQGGDTQYF. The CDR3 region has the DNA TGCAGCGTTGAAAAACAGGCGGGACAGGGAGGAGATACGCAGTATTTT.

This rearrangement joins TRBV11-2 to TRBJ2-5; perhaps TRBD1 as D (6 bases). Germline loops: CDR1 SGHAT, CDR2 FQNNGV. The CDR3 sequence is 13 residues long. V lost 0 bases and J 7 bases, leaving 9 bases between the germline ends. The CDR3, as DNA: TGTGCCAGCAGCTTAGATGGGGGCAGGACCCAGTACTTC. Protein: CASSLDGGRTQYF.

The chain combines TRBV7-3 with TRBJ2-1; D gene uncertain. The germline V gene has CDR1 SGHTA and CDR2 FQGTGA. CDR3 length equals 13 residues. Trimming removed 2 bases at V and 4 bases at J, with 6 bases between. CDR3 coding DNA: TGTGCCAGCAGCTTATCGTCTTACAATGAGCAGTTCTTC. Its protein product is CASSLSSYNEQFF.

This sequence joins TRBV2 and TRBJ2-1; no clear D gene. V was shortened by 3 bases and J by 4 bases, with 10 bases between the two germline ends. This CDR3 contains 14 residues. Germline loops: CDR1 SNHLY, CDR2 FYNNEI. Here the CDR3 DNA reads TGTGCCAGCAGTGAGTGGCTGAATTACAATGAGCAGTTCTTC. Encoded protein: CASSEWLNYNEQFF.

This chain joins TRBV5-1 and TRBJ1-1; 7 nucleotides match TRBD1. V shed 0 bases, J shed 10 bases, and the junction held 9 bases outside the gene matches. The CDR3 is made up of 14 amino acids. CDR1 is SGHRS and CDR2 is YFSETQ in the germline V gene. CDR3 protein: CASSLAGTGVGAFF. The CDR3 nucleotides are TGCGCCAGCAGCTTGGCTGGAACAGGGGTTGGAGCTTTCTTT.

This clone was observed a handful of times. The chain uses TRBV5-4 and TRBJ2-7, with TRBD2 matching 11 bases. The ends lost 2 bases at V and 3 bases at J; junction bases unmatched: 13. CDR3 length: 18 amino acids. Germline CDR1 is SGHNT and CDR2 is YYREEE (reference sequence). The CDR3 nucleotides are TGTGCCAGCAGCTTATTAGATGGCTGGACTAGCGGGTACTACGAGCAGTACTTC. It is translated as CASSLLDGWTSGYYEQYF.

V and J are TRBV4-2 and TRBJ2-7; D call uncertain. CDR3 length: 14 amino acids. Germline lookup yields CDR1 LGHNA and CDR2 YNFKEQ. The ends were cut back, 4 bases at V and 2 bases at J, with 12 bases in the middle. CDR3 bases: TGTGCCAGCAGCCCAGAAGTAGCTGCCTACGAGCAGTACTTC. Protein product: CASSPEVAAYEQYF.

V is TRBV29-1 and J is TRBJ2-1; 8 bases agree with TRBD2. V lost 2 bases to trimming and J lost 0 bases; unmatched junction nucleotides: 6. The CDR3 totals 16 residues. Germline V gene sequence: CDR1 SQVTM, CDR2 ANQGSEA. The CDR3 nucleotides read TGCAGCGTTGAATTCGGTAGCGGGAACTCCTACAATGAGCAGTTCTTC. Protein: CSVEFGSGNSYNEQFF.

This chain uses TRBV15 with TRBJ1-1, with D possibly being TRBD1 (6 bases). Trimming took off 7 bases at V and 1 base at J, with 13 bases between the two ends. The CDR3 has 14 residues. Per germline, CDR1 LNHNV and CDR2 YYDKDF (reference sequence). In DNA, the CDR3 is TGTGCCACCACTCCGGGACACCCGAACACTGAAGCTTTCTTT. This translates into CATTPGHPNTEAFF.

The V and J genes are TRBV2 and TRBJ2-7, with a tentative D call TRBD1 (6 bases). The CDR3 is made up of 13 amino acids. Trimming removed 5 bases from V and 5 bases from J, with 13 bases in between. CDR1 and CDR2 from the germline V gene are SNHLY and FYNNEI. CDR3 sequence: CASSSRGDNEQYF. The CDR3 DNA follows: TGTGCCAGCAGTTCCAGGGGTGACAACGAGCAGTACTTC. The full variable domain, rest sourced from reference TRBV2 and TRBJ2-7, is EPEVTQTPSHQVTQMGQEVILRCVPISNHLYFYWYRQILGQKVEFLVSFYNNEISEKSEIFDDQFSVERPDGSNFTLKIRSTKLEDSAMYFCASSSRGDNEQYFGPGTRLTVT.

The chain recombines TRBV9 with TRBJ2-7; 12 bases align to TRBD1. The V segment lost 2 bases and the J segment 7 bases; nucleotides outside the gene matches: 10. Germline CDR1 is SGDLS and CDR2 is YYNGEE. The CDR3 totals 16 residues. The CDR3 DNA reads TGTGCCAGCAGCGTGGGATGGGGACAGGGGGCGCTTGAGCAGTACTTC. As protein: CASSVGWGQGALEQYF.

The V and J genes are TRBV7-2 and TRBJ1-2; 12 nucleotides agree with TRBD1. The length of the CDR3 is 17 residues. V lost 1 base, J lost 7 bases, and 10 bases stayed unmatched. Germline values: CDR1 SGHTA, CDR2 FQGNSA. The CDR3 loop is CASSLDWAGTGGAGYTF. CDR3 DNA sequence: TGTGCCAGCAGCTTAGATTGGGCCGGGACAGGGGGCGCTGGCTACACCTTC.

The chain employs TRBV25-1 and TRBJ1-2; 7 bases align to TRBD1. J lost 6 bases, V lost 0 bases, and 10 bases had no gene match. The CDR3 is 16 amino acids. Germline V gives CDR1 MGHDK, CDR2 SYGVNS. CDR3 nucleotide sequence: TGTGCCAGCAGTGAATATTCCCCCGGGACAGCGAATGGCTACACCTTC. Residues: CASSEYSPGTANGYTF.

The CDR3 loop reads CASSLGNEQFF. In DNA, the CDR3 is TGTGCCAGCAGCCTCGGCAATGAGCAGTTCTTC. The gene calls are TRBV9 and TRBJ2-1; D unresolved. Trimming stripped 4 bases from V and 6 bases from J, with 5 bases between. The germline V gene encodes CDR1 SGDLS and CDR2 YYNGEE. This CDR3 is built from 11 residues.